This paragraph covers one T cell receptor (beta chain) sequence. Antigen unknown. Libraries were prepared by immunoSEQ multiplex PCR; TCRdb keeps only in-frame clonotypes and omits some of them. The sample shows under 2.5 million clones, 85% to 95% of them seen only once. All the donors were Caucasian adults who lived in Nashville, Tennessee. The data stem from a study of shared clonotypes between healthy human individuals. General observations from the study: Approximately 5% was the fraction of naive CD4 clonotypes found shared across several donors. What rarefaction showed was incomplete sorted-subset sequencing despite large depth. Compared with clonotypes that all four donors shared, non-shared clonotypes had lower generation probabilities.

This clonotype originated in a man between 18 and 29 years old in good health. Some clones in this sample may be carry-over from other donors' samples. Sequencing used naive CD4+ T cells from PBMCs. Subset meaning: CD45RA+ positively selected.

The CDR3 loop is CASSDWLGVQPQHF. CDR3 bases: TGTGCCAGCAGTGATTGGTTAGGGGTTCAGCCCCAGCATTTT. The chain is built from TRBV2 and TRBJ1-5; D might be TRBD1 (5 bases). Trimming removed 3 bases from V and 6 bases from J, with 12 bases in between. The CDR3 totals 14 residues. Germline CDR1 is SNHLY and CDR2 is FYNNEI.